The 5 T cell receptor beta chains below all came from one sample that was sequenced in a study of blood T cells in healthy people across ages. Then a second PCR, running about 6 to 12 cycles, was carried out with a sample-barcoded 5' primer and a J-beta primer mix. Via MiXCR, TCRdb re-called the 5' RACE reads, giving one row per CDR3 protein. The repertoire holds hundreds of thousands of distinct CDR3 sequences, with 56% as singletons. The sequenced sample was blood. All receptors derive from a man aged 35 to 55 in good health.

Only a few counts were recorded for this clonotype. The chain couples TRBV4-2 to TRBJ2-5, with no clear D. The J call may be wrong; the DNA end is better matched by TRBJ2-7. This CDR3 spans 14 amino acids. Germline V gives CDR1 LGHNA, CDR2 YNFKEQ. Here the CDR3 DNA reads TGTGCCAGCAGCCCACAGATCGGTGGGAACGAGCAGTACTTC. Translation: CASSPQIGGNEQYF.

The gene calls are TRBV10-3 and TRBJ2-3; TRBD2 agrees at 12 bases. The germline V gene encodes CDR1 ENHRY and CDR2 SYGVKD. The CDR3 spans 17 residues. J was trimmed by 5 bases and V by 6 bases; bases with no gene match: 12. Here the CDR3 DNA reads TGTGCCATCAGCCGCCCTAGCGGGGGGGAGATGCTAGATACGCAGTATTTT. Amino acids: CAISRPSGGEMLDTQYF.

The chain joins TRBV3-1 to TRBJ1-6; D gene uncertain. With 0 bases removed from V and 0 bases from J, the gap between germline ends came to 12 bases. The CDR3 runs 18 residues. Germline V CDR1 and CDR2: LGHDT, YNNKEL (reference sequence). The CDR3 coding sequence is TGTGCCAGCAGCCAAGAAATTCGGCGGAGCTCCTATAATTCACCCCTCCACTTT. Protein: CASSQEIRRSSYNSPLHF.

This clonotype was counted once. The gene calls are TRBV10-3 and TRBJ2-5, with 13 bases identical to TRBD2. This CDR3 region has 15 residues. Germline V CDR1 and CDR2: ENHRY, SYGVKD. With V trimmed by 10 bases and J by 11 bases, 16 bases remained unmatched. The CDR3 DNA reads TGTGCCACCAACCCTACTAGCGGGGGGGGCAATGAGCAGTACTTC. Protein product: CATNPTSGGGNEQYF.

Only a few counts were recorded for this clonotype. The V call is TRBV2, the J call TRBJ2-7; 8 positions match TRBD1. The DNA matches TRBJ2-1 better at its end, which makes the J call doubtful. CDR1 is SNHLY, CDR2 FYNNEI, per germline. The CDR3 is 15 residues long. The CDR3 loop is CASSEAQAAGGVQFF. Written as DNA, the CDR3 is TGTGCCAGCAGTGAAGCGCAGGCAGCAGGGGGCGTGCAGTTCTTC.